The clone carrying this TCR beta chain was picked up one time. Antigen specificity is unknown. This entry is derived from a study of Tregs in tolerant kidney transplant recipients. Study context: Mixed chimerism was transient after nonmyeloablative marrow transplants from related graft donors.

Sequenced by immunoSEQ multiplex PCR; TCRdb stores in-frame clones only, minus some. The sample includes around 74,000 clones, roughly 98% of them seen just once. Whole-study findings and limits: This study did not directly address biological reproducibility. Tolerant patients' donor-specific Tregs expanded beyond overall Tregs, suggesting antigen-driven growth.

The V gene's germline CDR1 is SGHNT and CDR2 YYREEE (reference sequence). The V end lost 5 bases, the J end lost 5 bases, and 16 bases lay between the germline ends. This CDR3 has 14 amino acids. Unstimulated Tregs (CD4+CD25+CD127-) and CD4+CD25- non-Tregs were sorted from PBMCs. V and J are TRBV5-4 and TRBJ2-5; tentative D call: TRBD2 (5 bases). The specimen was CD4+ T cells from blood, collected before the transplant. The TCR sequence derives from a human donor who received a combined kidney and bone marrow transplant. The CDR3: CASRPGREKETQYF. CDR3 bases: TGTGCCAGCAGACCAGGTAGGGAGAAGGAGACCCAGTACTTC.